This T cell receptor (beta chain) was obtained from a study of T cell changes during pregnancy in multiple sclerosis. Trimming cost V 7 bases and J 1 base; bases outside gene matches: 7. CDR1 and CDR2 from the germline V gene are SGHDN and FVKESK. This CDR3 is 15 amino acids long. Only in-frame clones appear in the TCRdb table, and some are missing; sequencing was by immunoSEQ multiplex PCR. This repertoire shows about 40,000 clones, 85% to 95% found once; its top ten account for roughly 8%. The specimen was CD8+ T cells from peripheral blood mononuclear cells, collected in the third trimester of pregnancy. This chain connects TRBV14 to TRBJ2-3; 8 bases are a match to TRBD1. The sequence came from a female donor with multiple sclerosis, enrolled in a pregnancy study. The CDR3 loop is CASNDRGGGTDTQYF. DNA for the CDR3: TGTGCCAGCAACGACAGGGGCGGAGGCACAGATACGCAGTATTTT.